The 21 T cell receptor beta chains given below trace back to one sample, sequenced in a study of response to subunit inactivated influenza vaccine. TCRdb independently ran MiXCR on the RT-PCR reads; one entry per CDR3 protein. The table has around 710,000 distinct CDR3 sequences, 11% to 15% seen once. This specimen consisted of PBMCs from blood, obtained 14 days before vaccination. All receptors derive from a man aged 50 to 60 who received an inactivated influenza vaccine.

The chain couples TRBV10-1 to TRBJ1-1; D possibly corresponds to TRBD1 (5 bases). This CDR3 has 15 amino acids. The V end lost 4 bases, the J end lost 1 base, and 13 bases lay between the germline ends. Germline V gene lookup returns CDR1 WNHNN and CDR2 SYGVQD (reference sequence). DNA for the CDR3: TGCGCCAGCAGTGTAAAGAAGACAGAGAACACTGAAGCTTTCTTT. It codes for CASSVKKTENTEAFF.

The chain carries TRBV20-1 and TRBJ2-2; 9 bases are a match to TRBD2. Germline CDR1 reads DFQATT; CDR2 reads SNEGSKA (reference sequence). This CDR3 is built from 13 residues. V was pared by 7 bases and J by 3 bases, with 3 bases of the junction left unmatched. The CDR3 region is CSGLAGYTGELFF. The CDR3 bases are TGCAGTGGCCTAGCGGGATACACCGGGGAGCTGTTTTTT.

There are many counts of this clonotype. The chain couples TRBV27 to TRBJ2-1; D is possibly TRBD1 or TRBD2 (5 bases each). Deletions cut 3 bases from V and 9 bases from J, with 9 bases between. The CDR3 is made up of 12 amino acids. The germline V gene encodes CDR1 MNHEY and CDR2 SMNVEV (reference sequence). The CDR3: CASSFQGREQFF. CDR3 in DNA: TGTGCCAGCAGTTTCCAGGGACGTGAGCAGTTCTTC.

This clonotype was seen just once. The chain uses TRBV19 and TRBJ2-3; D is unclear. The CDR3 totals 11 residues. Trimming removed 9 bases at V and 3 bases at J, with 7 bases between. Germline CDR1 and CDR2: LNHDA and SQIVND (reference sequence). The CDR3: CAREQTDTQYF. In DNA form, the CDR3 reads TGTGCCAGAGAGCAGACAGATACGCAGTATTTT. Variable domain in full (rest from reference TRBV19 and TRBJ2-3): DGGITQSPKYLFRKEGQNVTLSCEQNLNHDAMYWYRQDPGQGLRLIYYSQIVNDFQKGDIAEGYSVSREKKESFPLTVTSAQKNPTAFYLCAREQTDTQYFGPGTRLTVL.

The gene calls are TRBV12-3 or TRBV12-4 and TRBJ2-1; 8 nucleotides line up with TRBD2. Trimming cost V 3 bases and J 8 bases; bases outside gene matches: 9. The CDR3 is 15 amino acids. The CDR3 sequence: CASSFPGGDHYEQFF. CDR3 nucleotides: TGTGCCAGCAGTTTCCCCGGGGGGGATCATTATGAGCAGTTCTTC.

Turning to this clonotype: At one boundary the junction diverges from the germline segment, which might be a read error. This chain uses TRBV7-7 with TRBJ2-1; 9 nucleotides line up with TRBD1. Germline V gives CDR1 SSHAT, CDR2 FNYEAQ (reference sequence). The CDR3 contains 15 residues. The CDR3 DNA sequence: TGTGCTAGCAGCCAATACAGGGGGCCAGATACTGAGCAGTTCTTC. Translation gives CASSQYRGPDTEQFF.

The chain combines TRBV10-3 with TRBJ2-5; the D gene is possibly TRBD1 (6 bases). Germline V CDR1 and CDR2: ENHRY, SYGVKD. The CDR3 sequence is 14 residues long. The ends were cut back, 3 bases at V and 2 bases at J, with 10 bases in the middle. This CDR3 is CAISERTDQETQYF. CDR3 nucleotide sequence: TGTGCCATCAGTGAAAGGACAGATCAAGAGACCCAGTACTTC.

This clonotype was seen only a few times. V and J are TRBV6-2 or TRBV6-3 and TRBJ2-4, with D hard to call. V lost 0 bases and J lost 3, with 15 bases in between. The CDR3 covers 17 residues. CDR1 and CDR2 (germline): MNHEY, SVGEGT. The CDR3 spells CASSYSLGHYDKNIQYF. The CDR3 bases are TGTGCCAGCAGTTACTCGTTAGGGCACTATGACAAAAACATTCAGTACTTC.

The CDR3 region is CASSYRDLEETQYF. The CDR3, as DNA: TGTGCCAGCAGCTACAGGGACTTGGAGGAGACCCAGTACTTC. This sequence joins TRBV5-4 and TRBJ2-5; D may match TRBD1 or TRBD2 (6 bases each). The CDR3 extends over 14 amino acids. Trimming removed 3 bases from V and 5 bases from J, with 14 bases in between. CDR1 and CDR2 (germline): SGHNT, YYREEE (reference sequence).

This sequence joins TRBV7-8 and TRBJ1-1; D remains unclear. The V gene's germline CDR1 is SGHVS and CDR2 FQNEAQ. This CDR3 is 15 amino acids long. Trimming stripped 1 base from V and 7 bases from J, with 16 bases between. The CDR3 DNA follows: TGTGCCAGCAGCTTAGTAGTGGGCGCAGTAGGTGAAGCTTTCTTT. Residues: CASSLVVGAVGEAFF.

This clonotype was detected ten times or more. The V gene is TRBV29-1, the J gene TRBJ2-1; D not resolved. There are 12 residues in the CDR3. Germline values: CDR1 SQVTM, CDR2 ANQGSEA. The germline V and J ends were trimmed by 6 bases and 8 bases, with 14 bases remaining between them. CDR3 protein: CSVITEGYEQFF. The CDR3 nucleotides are TGCAGCGTGATAACCGAAGGATATGAGCAGTTCTTC.

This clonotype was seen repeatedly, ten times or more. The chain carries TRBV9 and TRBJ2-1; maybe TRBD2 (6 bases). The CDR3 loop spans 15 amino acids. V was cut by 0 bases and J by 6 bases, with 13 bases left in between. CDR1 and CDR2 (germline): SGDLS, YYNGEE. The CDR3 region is CASSVGPGEGNEQFF. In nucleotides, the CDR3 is TGTGCCAGCAGCGTAGGACCGGGAGAAGGCAATGAGCAGTTCTTC.

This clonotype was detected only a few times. The CDR3 DNA reads TGTGCCAGTAGCGGGTCCCCCATCCCCGAAGCTTTCTTT. Translation gives CASSGSPIPEAFF. The J gene is TRBJ1-1, the V gene TRBV19; no definite D call. From germline, CDR1 is LNHDA and CDR2 SQIVND (reference sequence). Trimming took off 6 bases at V and 8 bases at J, with 16 bases between the two ends. The CDR3 has 13 residues.

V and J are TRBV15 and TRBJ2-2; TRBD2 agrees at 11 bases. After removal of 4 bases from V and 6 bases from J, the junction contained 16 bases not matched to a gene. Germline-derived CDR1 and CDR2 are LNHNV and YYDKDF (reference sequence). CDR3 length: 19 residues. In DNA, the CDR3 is TGTGCCACCAGCACCAACCCGGTACTAGCGGGAGTAGCGGCCGGGGAGCTGTTTTTT. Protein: CATSTNPVLAGVAAGELFF.

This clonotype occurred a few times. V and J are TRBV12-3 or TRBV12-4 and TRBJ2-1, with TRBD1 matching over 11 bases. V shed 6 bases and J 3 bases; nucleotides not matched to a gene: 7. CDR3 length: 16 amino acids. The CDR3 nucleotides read TGTGCCAGCAGAAATCGGGACAGGGGGAGCTACAATGAGCAGTTCTTC. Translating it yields CASRNRDRGSYNEQFF.

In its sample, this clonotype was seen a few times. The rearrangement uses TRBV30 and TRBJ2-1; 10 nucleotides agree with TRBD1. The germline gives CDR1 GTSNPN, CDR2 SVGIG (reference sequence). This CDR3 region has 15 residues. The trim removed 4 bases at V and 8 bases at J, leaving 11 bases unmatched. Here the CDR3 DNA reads TGTGCCTGGAATGGTCCGGGACAGGGGTTTGATGAGCAGTTCTTC. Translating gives CAWNGPGQGFDEQFF. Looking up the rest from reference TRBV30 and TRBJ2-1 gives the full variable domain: SQTIHQWPATLVQPVGSPLSLECTVEGTSNPNLYWYRQAAGRGLQLLFYSVGIGQISSEVPQNLSASRPQDRQFILSSKKLLLSDSGFYLCAWNGPGQGFDEQFFGPGTRLTVL.

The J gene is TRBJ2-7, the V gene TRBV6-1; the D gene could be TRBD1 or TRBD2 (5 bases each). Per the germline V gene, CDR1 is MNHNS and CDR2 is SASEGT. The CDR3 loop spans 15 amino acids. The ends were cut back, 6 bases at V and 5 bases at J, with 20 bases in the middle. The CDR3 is CASRNPGTRAHEQYF. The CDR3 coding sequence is TGTGCCAGCAGAAACCCCGGGACCAGGGCACACGAGCAGTACTTC.

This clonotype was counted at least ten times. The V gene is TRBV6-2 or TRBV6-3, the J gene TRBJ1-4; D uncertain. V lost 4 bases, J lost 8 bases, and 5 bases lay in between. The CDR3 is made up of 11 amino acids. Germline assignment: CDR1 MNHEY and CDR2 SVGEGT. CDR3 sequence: CASSFNEKLFF. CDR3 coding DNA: TGTGCCAGCAGTTTCAACGAAAAACTGTTTTTT.

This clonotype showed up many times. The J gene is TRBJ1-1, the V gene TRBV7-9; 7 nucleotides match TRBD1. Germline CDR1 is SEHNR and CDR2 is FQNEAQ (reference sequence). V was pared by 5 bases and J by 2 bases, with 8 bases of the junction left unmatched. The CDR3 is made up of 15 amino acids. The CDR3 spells CASSGGGPINTEAFF. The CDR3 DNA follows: TGTGCCAGCAGCGGAGGGGGCCCGATCAACACTGAAGCTTTCTTT.

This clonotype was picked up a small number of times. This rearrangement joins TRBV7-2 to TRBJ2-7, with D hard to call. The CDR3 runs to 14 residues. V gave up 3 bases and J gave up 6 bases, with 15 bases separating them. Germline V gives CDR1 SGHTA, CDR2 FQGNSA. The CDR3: CASSFGQAPGEQYF. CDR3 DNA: TGTGCCAGCAGCTTCGGGCAAGCCCCGGGCGAGCAGTACTTC.

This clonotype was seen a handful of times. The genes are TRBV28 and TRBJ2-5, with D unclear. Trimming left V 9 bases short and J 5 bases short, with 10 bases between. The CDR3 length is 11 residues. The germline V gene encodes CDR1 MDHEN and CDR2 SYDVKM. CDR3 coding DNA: TGTGCCAGGGGCGATAGGGAGACCCAGTACTTC. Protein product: CARGDRETQYF.